This T cell receptor beta chain derives from a study of T cells in Graves' hyperthyroidism and ophthalmopathy. This clonotype was seen more than once but under ten times. Its target is unknown. Study-wide results and caveats: Most thyroid clonotypes with frequency above 0.001 were detected in blood.

Trimming removed 4 bases from V and 0 bases from J; junction bases left unmatched: 9. The germline V gene has CDR1 LGHDT and CDR2 YNNKEL (reference sequence). The CDR3 totals 18 residues. TCR beta CDR3 sequences were amplified from RNA transcripts. First-round RT-PCR with HTBI primers amplified the TCR CDR3 region. TCRdb used MiXCR to reprocess the multiplex PCR reads, holding one entry per CDR3 protein. The top ten hold about a third of the sample, which has some 340,000 distinct CDR3 sequences, about an eighth seen once. Ophthalmopathy cases met thresholds of Clinical Activity Score at least 3, NOSPECS grade at least 4 and duration under 3 months. The study left out patients who had uncontrolled infection, other autoimmune disease, pregnancy or lactation.

This TCR came from a woman between 40 and 55 years old with Graves' ophthalmopathy. The sequenced sample consisted of blood. The chain uses TRBV3-1 and TRBJ1-3; 10 nucleotides agree with TRBD1. Here the CDR3 DNA reads TGTGCCAGCAGCCGATCAATGGGACAGGGGATCTCTGGAAACACCATATATTTT. Its translation: CASSRSMGQGISGNTIYF.